The sample holds many counts of the clone carrying this TCR beta chain. The TCRbeta library was prepared with unique molecular identifiers. MiXCR, run by TCRdb on the PCR reads, gives a single entry per CDR3 protein. Here the sample spans around 78,000 distinct CDR3 sequences, roughly 6.6% being singletons. This sample is part of a study of T-cell reconstitution after alpha-beta-depleted transplantation in children. The CDR3 sequence is 12 residues long. Trimming stripped 8 bases from V and 0 bases from J, with 8 bases between. Germline V CDR1 and CDR2: MNHEY, SMNVEV (reference sequence). Sequenced here: PBMCs from the stem cell graft donor, sampled from the stem cell graft. The TCR comes from a human donor who donated a stem cell graft to a child with acute lymphoblastic leukemia. The rearrangement joins TRBV27 to TRBJ2-7; D is undetermined. CDR3 sequence (DNA): TGTGCCAGCTATACAAGCTCCTACGAGCAGTACTTC. It yields the protein CASYTSSYEQYF.